Below are 10 T cell receptor beta chains sequenced from a single sample in a study of T and B cells in COVID-19 patients. From blood, about 250-550 ng of genomic DNA served as TRB template. Multiplex PCR with BIOMED2 TRB-A/B primer pools amplified TRB rearrangements. TCRdb reanalysed the multiplex PCR reads using MiXCR and keeps one entry per CDR3 protein. The top ten hold 1.7% of the sample, which has tens of thousands of distinct CDR3 sequences, about 33% seen once. Specimen: blood. These receptors were collected from a human donor who had recovered from COVID-19.

The chain is built from TRBV20-1 and TRBJ2-1; a possible D gene is TRBD2 (5 bases). This CDR3 has 13 residues. Germline loops: CDR1 DFQATT, CDR2 SNEGSKA (reference sequence). V was shortened by 6 bases and J by 7 bases, with 16 bases between the two germline ends. CDR3 residues: CSAQKSGMNEQFF. The DNA for the CDR3 is TGCAGTGCCCAAAAGTCGGGGATGAATGAGCAGTTCTTC.

The chain recombines TRBV28 with TRBJ2-3; 14 nucleotides line up with TRBD2. Germline CDR1 reads MDHEN; CDR2 reads SYDVKM. The CDR3 is made up of 19 amino acids. Trimming cost V 5 bases and J 4 bases; bases outside gene matches: 14. CDR3 nucleotides: TGTGCCAGCAGTACCCCTAGGGGACTAGCGGGAGCCGTAGCAGATACGCAGTATTTT. Translating it yields CASSTPRGLAGAVADTQYF.

This clonotype came up a few times. The CDR3 sequence is CASSTLPGQAKNIQYF. The CDR3 DNA is TGTGCCAGTAGCACCCTACCGGGACAGGCCAAAAACATTCAGTACTTC. The chain recombines TRBV19 with TRBJ2-4; 7 positions agree with TRBD1. Germline CDR1 and CDR2: LNHDA and SQIVND (reference sequence). The junction had 9 bases not matched to a gene; V was cut back by 6 bases and J by 1 base. This CDR3 has 16 amino acids.

The chain uses TRBV30 and TRBJ1-1, with 10 bases identical to TRBD1. J was trimmed by 3 bases and V by 5 bases; bases with no gene match: 6. The CDR3 contains 14 residues. The germline gives CDR1 GTSNPN, CDR2 SVGIG (reference sequence). CDR3 sequence (DNA): TGTGCCTGGGAGACAGGGGGCTCGGACACTGAAGCTTTCTTT. It yields the protein CAWETGGSDTEAFF. Complete variable domain (other parts from reference TRBV30 and TRBJ1-1): SQTIHQWPATLVQPVGSPLSLECTVEGTSNPNLYWYRQAAGRGLQLLFYSVGIGQISSEVPQNLSASRPQDRQFILSSKKLLLSDSGFYLCAWETGGSDTEAFFGQGTRLTVV.

This chain joins TRBV12-3 or TRBV12-4 and TRBJ2-3; 14 bases align to TRBD2. The CDR3 has 16 amino acids. Trimming removed 6 bases from V and 2 bases from J; junction bases left unmatched: 4. The CDR3: CASRGLAGGLTDTQYF. CDR3 nucleotides: TGTGCCAGCAGAGGACTAGCGGGGGGCCTCACAGATACGCAGTATTTT.

The chain combines TRBV6-5 with TRBJ2-7; D is perhaps TRBD1 (5 bases). Germline-derived CDR1 and CDR2 are MNHEY and SVGAGI. This CDR3 has 12 amino acids. V lost 6 bases, J lost 4 bases, and 10 bases lay in between. The CDR3 loop is CASRSQGYEQYF. The DNA of the CDR3 is TGTGCCAGCAGATCCCAGGGTTACGAGCAGTACTTC.

This clonotype was seen just once. The rearrangement uses TRBV5-6 and TRBJ2-1; a weak D match, TRBD1 (6 bases). CDR3 length: 12 residues. Trimming took off 5 bases at V and 9 bases at J, with 12 bases between the two ends. CDR1 and CDR2 from the germline V gene are SGHDT and YYEEEE. CDR3 protein: CASSSGQPEQFF. CDR3 coding DNA: TGTGCCAGCAGTTCGGGACAACCTGAGCAGTTCTTC.

This clonotype is deemed medium-sized. V gene TRBV19 combines with J gene TRBJ2-2; the D gene is possibly TRBD1 (6 bases). V was trimmed by 10 bases and J by 2 bases, leaving 20 bases between them. The CDR3 runs to 16 residues. Germline values: CDR1 LNHDA, CDR2 SQIVND (reference sequence). The CDR3 DNA reads TGTGCCACCGGGGTGTGGGGGCCGGATAACACCGGGGAGCTGTTTTTT. Translated, it gives CATGVWGPDNTGELFF. Full variable domain (remainder filled in from reference TRBV19 and TRBJ2-2): DGGITQSPKYLFRKEGQNVTLSCEQNLNHDAMYWYRQDPGQGLRLIYYSQIVNDFQKGDIAEGYSVSREKKESFPLTVTSAQKNPTAFYLCATGVWGPDNTGELFFGEGSRLTVL.

The chain uses TRBV7-9 and TRBJ2-1; 10 bases are a match to TRBD2. J lost 2 bases, V lost 2 bases, and 12 bases had no gene match. CDR3 length equals 19 residues. Germline loops: CDR1 SEHNR, CDR2 FQNEAQ (reference sequence). The CDR3, as DNA: TGTGCCAGCAGCTTAAGTAGGCTAGCGGGGGAGGGGGCCTACAATGAGCAGTTCTTC. Translation gives CASSLSRLAGEGAYNEQFF.

The DNA of the CDR3 is TGTGCCAGCAGTGAGCACGGGGAGCTGTTTTTT. Translation: CASSEHGELFF. This chain connects TRBV6-5 to TRBJ2-2; no clear D. Germline CDR1 reads MNHEY; CDR2 reads SVGAGI. Trimming shortened V by 5 bases and J by 7 bases, and 5 bases separated the two germline ends. CDR3 length: 11 residues.